Each of the 20 T cell receptor beta chains below was sequenced from the same sample in a study of OX40 agonist ivuxolimab in advanced cancers. Repertoires were generated with immunoSEQ multiplex PCR, while TCRdb's copy carries only in-frame clones and drops some. The sample lists fewer than 90,000 clones, roughly 86% occurring once. Here the sequenced sample was CD4+ or CD8+ T cells sorted from blood, taken in a trial of the OX40 agonist ivuxolimab. These receptors were obtained from an adult with an advanced solid tumor such as melanoma, head and neck, liver or kidney cancer.

This chain connects TRBV10-3 to TRBJ2-2, with TRBD1 identical over 7 bases. J was trimmed by 1 base and V by 10 bases; bases with no gene match: 12. Germline lookup yields CDR1 ENHRY and CDR2 SYGVKD. This CDR3 has 16 residues. The chain's CDR3 is CASNPIDRVNTGELFF. CDR3 DNA sequence: TGTGCCAGCAATCCGATAGACAGGGTGAACACCGGGGAGCTGTTTTTT.

The V gene is TRBV28, the J gene TRBJ2-5; TRBD1 matches at 8 bases. J gave up 4 bases and V 6 bases, and 7 bases lay outside the gene matches. The germline V gene has CDR1 MDHEN and CDR2 SYDVKM. This CDR3 has 14 amino acids. DNA of the CDR3: TGTGCCAGCAGACCCAGGGGGCAGGTAGAGACCCAGTACTTC. It yields the protein CASRPRGQVETQYF.

This clone was found a few times. The chain joins TRBV7-2 to TRBJ2-2; 13 nucleotides line up with TRBD2. V lost 3 bases to trimming and J lost 3 bases; unmatched junction nucleotides: 7. The CDR3 runs to 18 residues. The germline gives CDR1 SGHTA, CDR2 FQGNSA. CDR3 in DNA: TGTGCCAGCAGCTTGGGACTAGCGGGAACTCAGTACACCGGGGAGCTGTTTTTT. It encodes CASSLGLAGTQYTGELFF.

The chain joins TRBV18 to TRBJ1-5; tentatively, D is TRBD1 (6 bases). Between the trimmed V and J ends, which lost 3 bases and 1 base, there was a span of 7 bases. Germline V gene data show CDR1 as KGHSH and CDR2 as LQKENI. The CDR3 covers 14 residues. CDR3 coding DNA: TGTGCCAGCTCACCTCAGGGGAGCAATCAGCCCCAGCATTTT. It yields the protein CASSPQGSNQPQHF.

The V and J genes are TRBV15 and TRBJ1-1; a weak D match, TRBD1 (6 bases). Germline V CDR1 and CDR2: LNHNV, YYDKDF (reference sequence). Trimming took off 0 bases at V and 5 bases at J, with 19 bases between the two ends. The CDR3 is made up of 17 amino acids. The CDR3 loop reads CATSRDLGGAAGTEAFF. The CDR3 region has the DNA TGTGCCACCAGCAGAGATCTAGGGGGGGCAGCGGGTACTGAAGCTTTCTTT.

This clone came up once. The genes are TRBV7-3 and TRBJ2-2, with TRBD1 matching 8 bases. This CDR3 has 15 residues. From germline, CDR1 is SGHTA and CDR2 FQGTGA. The ends lost 4 bases at V and 3 bases at J; junction bases unmatched: 4. CDR3: CASSSTGADTGELFF. CDR3 DNA sequence: TGTGCCAGCAGCTCGACAGGGGCGGACACCGGGGAGCTGTTTTTT.

This clone has just one count. The rearrangement links TRBV7-6 to TRBJ2-5; TRBD1 matches at 7 bases. This CDR3 contains 16 residues. With V trimmed by 6 bases and J by 1 base, 11 bases remained unmatched. Germline CDR1 and CDR2: SGHVS and FNYEAQ. CDR3 bases: TGTGCCAGCAGACCCCGGGACAGCTTACCCCAAGAGACCCAGTACTTC. Encoded protein: CASRPRDSLPQETQYF.

The chain is built from TRBV7-3 and TRBJ1-6; 8 bases match TRBD1. Germline trimming cut 5 bases from V and 10 bases from J; bases unmatched to any gene: 13. Germline CDR1 is SGHTA and CDR2 is FQGTGA. This CDR3 comprises 16 residues. Here the CDR3 reads CASSERRQGAESPLHF. The CDR3 DNA reads as TGTGCCAGCAGCGAACGACGGCAGGGGGCAGAATCACCCCTCCACTTT.

The V gene is TRBV4-3, the J gene TRBJ1-2; D not resolved. This CDR3 is built from 15 residues. From germline, CDR1 is LGHNA and CDR2 YSLEER. Deletions cut 4 bases from V and 0 bases from J, with 12 bases between. CDR3 sequence (DNA): TGCGCCAGCAGCCTCACCAGGTTAGCTAACTATGGCTACACCTTC. This encodes CASSLTRLANYGYTF.

This clone was picked up a small number of times. The chain uses TRBV12-5 and TRBJ2-5; D may match TRBD1 or TRBD2 (5 bases each). Germline assignment: CDR1 LGHNT and CDR2 FRNRAP. This CDR3 has 15 amino acids. Trimming removed 0 bases from V and 3 bases from J, with 11 bases in between. CDR3 residues: CASGLVRGREETQYF. DNA of the CDR3: TGTGCTAGTGGTTTGGTACGGGGCCGCGAAGAGACCCAGTACTTC.

The chain couples TRBV28 to TRBJ1-1; the D is unclear. Germline V gives CDR1 MDHEN, CDR2 SYDVKM. The CDR3 length is 15 residues. V was cut by 1 base and J by 1 base, with 10 bases left in between. The CDR3 spells CASSLYGVWNTEAFF. As DNA, the CDR3 is TGTGCCAGCAGTTTATATGGGGTTTGGAACACTGAAGCTTTCTTT.

The chain couples TRBV4-2 to TRBJ1-6; D uncertain. The CDR3 covers 14 residues. Germline V lookup: CDR1 LGHNA, CDR2 YNFKEQ. Trimming took off 1 base at V and 5 bases at J, with 6 bases between the two ends. CDR3 nucleotides: TGTGCCAGCAGCCAAGGTCGGAATAATTCACCCCTCCACTTT. This translates into CASSQGRNNSPLHF.

The chain has TRBV5-5 and TRBJ2-5; D not resolved. Deletions cut 2 bases from V and 5 bases from J, with 16 bases between. The CDR3 runs to 15 residues. CDR1 and CDR2 (germline): SGHKS, YYEKEE (reference sequence). The CDR3 here is CASSLGPSASETQYF. The CDR3 DNA is TGTGCCAGCAGCTTAGGGCCCTCGGCCTCGGAGACCCAGTACTTC.

This rearrangement joins TRBV9 to TRBJ2-2, with 12 positions matching TRBD2. Per germline, CDR1 SGDLS and CDR2 YYNGEE. This CDR3 is 14 amino acids long. V lost 8 bases, J lost 5 bases, and 4 bases stayed unmatched. The DNA of the CDR3 is TGTGCCAGTCAGGGACTAGCGGGTACCGGGGAGCTGTTTTTT. Its translation is CASQGLAGTGELFF.

The genes are TRBV10-2 and TRBJ1-3; D unclear. Germline V lookup: CDR1 WSHSY, CDR2 SAAADI. V gave up 6 bases and J gave up 3 bases, with 9 bases separating them. This CDR3 has 13 amino acids. CDR3 amino acids: CASSVTDGNTIYF. DNA of the CDR3: TGCGCCAGCAGCGTAACTGATGGAAACACCATATATTTT.

CDR3 in DNA: TGTGCCAGCAGCTTGACGTCTGCGGGGGAGACCCAGTACTTC. It translates to CASSLTSAGETQYF. The chain links TRBV11-2 to TRBJ2-5; possible D gene TRBD2, 6 bases. With 3 bases removed from V and 5 bases from J, the gap between germline ends came to 13 bases. The CDR3 is 14 residues long. The germline CDR1 and CDR2 sequences are SGHAT and FQNNGV.

This clone was seen more than once but under ten times. The V gene is TRBV6-5, the J gene TRBJ1-1; TRBD1 aligns across 8 bases. CDR3 length: 13 amino acids. The J segment lost 4 bases and the V segment lost 4 bases, leaving 2 bases of the junction unmatched. Germline V gives CDR1 MNHEY, CDR2 SVGAGI. The CDR3 region is CASSSQGGTEAFF. The CDR3 DNA reads as TGTGCCAGCAGTTCACAGGGGGGCACTGAAGCTTTCTTT.

The V call is TRBV30, the J call TRBJ2-4; TRBD2 agrees at 7 bases. Germline V gene lookup returns CDR1 GTSNPN and CDR2 SVGIG (reference sequence). V lost 2 bases to trimming and J lost 8 bases; unmatched junction nucleotides: 6. CDR3 size: 13 residues. CDR3 nucleotide sequence: TGTGCCTGGAGTATCCGTCGGGGGGACATTCAGTACTTC. As protein: CAWSIRRGDIQYF.

The rearrangement links TRBV6-5 to TRBJ2-3, with TRBD1 matching 8 bases. The ends lost 5 bases at V and 0 bases at J; junction bases unmatched: 4. In germline, CDR1 is MNHEY, CDR2 SVGAGI. This CDR3 is 15 amino acids long. CDR3 sequence reads: CASSAQGASTDTQYF. CDR3 DNA: TGTGCCAGCAGTGCCCAGGGGGCGAGCACAGATACGCAGTATTTT.

V gene TRBV7-3 combines with J gene TRBJ2-3, with a possible D match to TRBD2 (5 bases). The CDR3 has 14 amino acids. V dropped 4 bases and J dropped 4 bases, with 12 bases sitting between them. Per the germline V gene, CDR1 is SGHTA and CDR2 is FQGTGA. CDR3 in DNA: TGTGCCAGCAGCTCCCAAGCGGCTTCAGATACGCAGTATTTT. Its protein product is CASSSQAASDTQYF.